The 5 T cell receptor beta chains given below trace back to one sample, sequenced in a study of T cell responses to AZD1222 COVID-19 vaccine. Assay: immunoSEQ multiplex PCR; the TCRdb copy retains only in-frame clones and omits some. The data hold under 150,000 clones, with approximately 86% observed a single time. The starting material was peripheral blood, obtained on day 0 of AZD1222 vaccination. All receptors come from an adult in good health.

This chain links TRBV7-9 with TRBJ1-2; TRBD1 aligns across 8 bases. From germline, CDR1 is SEHNR and CDR2 FQNEAQ (reference sequence). With V trimmed by 1 base and J by 6 bases, 7 bases remained unmatched. This CDR3 is 15 amino acids long. The CDR3 sequence: CASSLGAGGFDGYTF. In DNA, the CDR3 is TGTGCCAGCAGCTTAGGAGCAGGGGGCTTTGATGGCTACACCTTC.

This sequence joins TRBV18 and TRBJ1-2, with 8 bases aligning to TRBD1. J gave up 6 bases and V 0 bases, and 0 bases lay outside the gene matches. The CDR3 consists of 13 residues. Germline CDR1 KGHSH, CDR2 LQKENI. In DNA form, the CDR3 reads TGTGCCAGCTCACCACCGGACAGGGATGGCTACACCTTC. Its protein is CASSPPDRDGYTF. Together with reference TRBV18 and TRBJ1-2, the CDR3 gives the full variable domain: NAGVMQNPRHLVRRRGQEARLRCSPMKGHSHVYWYRQLPEEGLKFMVYLQKENIIDESGMPKERFSAEFPKEGPSILRIQQVVRGDSAAYFCASSPPDRDGYTFGSGTRLTVV.

The V and J genes are TRBV6-5 and TRBJ2-7, with TRBD2 matching over 9 bases. This CDR3 has 14 amino acids. Trimming at V came to 3 bases and at J to 9 bases, leaving 9 bases not matched to a gene. CDR1 and CDR2 (germline): MNHEY, SVGAGI. In DNA form, the CDR3 reads TGTGCCAGCAGTTATCAGGCGGGGGGGCAAGGGCAGTACTTC. This gives the protein CASSYQAGGQGQYF.

The rearrangement joins TRBV5-1 to TRBJ1-1, with unresolved D. The CDR3 covers 13 residues. Germline-derived CDR1 and CDR2 are SGHRS and YFSETQ. Trimming shortened V by 1 base and J by 1 base, and 5 bases separated the two germline ends. CDR3 nucleotides: TGCGCCAGCAGCTTGCTCAGGAACACTGAAGCTTTCTTT. It yields the protein CASSLLRNTEAFF. Together with reference TRBV5-1 and TRBJ1-1, the CDR3 gives the full variable domain: KAGVTQTPRYLIKTRGQQVTLSCSPISGHRSVSWYQQTPGQGLQFLFEYFSETQRNKGNFPGRFSGRQFSNSRSEMNVSTLELGDSALYLCASSLLRNTEAFFGQGTRLTVV.

The CDR3 protein is CASREFRTGEGYTF. Written as DNA, the CDR3 is TGTGCCAGTAGAGAGTTCCGGACAGGGGAGGGCTACACCTTC. V usage is TRBV19 and J usage is TRBJ1-2; 9 bases map to TRBD1. V gave up 6 bases and J gave up 8 bases; unmatched junction bases: 10. This CDR3 comprises 14 residues. The germline V gene has CDR1 LNHDA and CDR2 SQIVND (reference sequence).